These T cell receptor beta chains were read from a single sample in a study of T cells in Graves' hyperthyroidism and ophthalmopathy. TCRdb recomputed calls from the multiplex PCR reads with MiXCR, one row per CDR3 protein. The data hold 300,000 to 350,000 distinct CDR3 sequences, with 18% observed a single time. Sequencing was done on a sample of blood. The receptors were sampled from a woman in her 50s with Graves' hyperthyroidism. CDR3s include the opening cysteine and the closing phenylalanine or tryptophan. D genes are given only for firm matches. The listing skips clone size in some rows; elsewhere it reads once, few, many or a size class.

d_call	clone_size	v_call	j_call	cdr3_aa	cdr3_nt
.	.	TRBV10-1	TRBJ1-1	CASSAQRNTEAFF	TGCGCCAGCAGTGCCCAGCGGAACACTGAAGCTTTCTTT
TRBD1	many	TRBV9	TRBJ2-3	CASSVDRGPTDTQYF	TGTGCCAGCAGCGTAGACAGGGGGCCGACAGATACGCAGTATTTT
.	.	TRBV20-1	TRBJ1-6	CSAGEGGKDNSPLHF	TGCAGTGCTGGGGAGGGAGGAAAGGATAATTCACCCCTCCACTTT
.	many	TRBV27	TRBJ2-3	CASSFSQSTDTQYF	TGTGCCAGCAGTTTTTCACAGAGCACAGATACGCAGTATTTT
.	few	TRBV7-9	TRBJ2-3	CASSHPLASQRTDTQYF	TGTGCCAGCAGCCATCCACTAGCTTCCCAGCGCACAGATACGCAGTATTTT
TRBD2	.	TRBV9	TRBJ2-1	CASNGLAGDDEQFF	TGTGCCAGCAACGGACTAGCGGGAGACGATGAGCAGTTCTTC
.	many	TRBV30	TRBJ2-3	CAWSVGDTQYF	TGTGCCTGGAGTGTGGGAGATACGCAGTATTTT
TRBD2	once	TRBV19	TRBJ2-1	CASSVTSGGGNEQFF	TGTGCCAGTAGTGTCACTAGCGGGGGTGGGAATGAGCAGTTCTTC
.	many	TRBV20-1	TRBJ1-4	CSARVWYSGNEKLFF	TGCAGTGCTAGAGTTTGGTACAGTGGGAATGAAAAACTGTTTTTT
TRBD2	.	TRBV7-2	TRBJ2-1	CASSFPSSGGVSDEQFF	TGTGCCAGCAGCTTCCCCTCTAGCGGGGGGGTTTCGGATGAGCAGTTCTTC
.	.	TRBV4-2	TRBJ2-5	CASSQFLARETQYF	TGTGCCAGCAGCCAATTTCTAGCACGAGAGACCCAGTACTTC
.	many	TRBV5-8	TRBJ1-5	CASSTHNQPQHF	TGTGCCAGCAGCACACACAATCAGCCCCAGCATTTT
.	.	TRBV20-1	TRBJ2-7	CSAREATLSSGYEQYF	TGCAGTGCTAGAGAAGCAACTCTTTCGTCAGGCTACGAGCAGTACTTC
.	many	TRBV15	TRBJ2-5	CATSSGRGKQETQYF	TGTGCCACCAGTAGTGGGAGGGGGAAACAAGAGACCCAGTACTTC
.	many	TRBV28	TRBJ2-7	CASGLGTSNLYEQYF	TGTGCCAGCGGGCTCGGGACTTCAAATTTATACGAGCAGTACTTC
.	once	TRBV29-1	TRBJ1-1	CSGDYMNTEAFF	TGCAGCGGAGACTACATGAACACTGAAGCTTTCTTT
.	.	TRBV25-1	TRBJ2-5	CASSAPRGRVMETQYF	TGTGCCAGCAGCGCTCCCAGAGGCAGGGTGATGGAGACCCAGTACTTC
TRBD1	.	TRBV4-2	TRBJ1-2	CASTLSGTGSGYTF	TGTGCCAGCACCCTCTCCGGGACAGGGAGTGGCTACACCTTC
TRBD1	few	TRBV6-1	TRBJ2-3	CASSARTGGFTDTQYF	TGTGCCAGCAGCGCTAGGACAGGGGGGTTCACAGATACGCAGTATTTT
TRBD2	many	TRBV11-2	TRBJ2-2	CASSPAGDSNTFGELFF	TGTGCCAGCAGCCCGGCGGGGGACTCTAACACGTTCGGGGAGCTGTTTTTT
.	.	TRBV19	TRBJ1-1	CASSIVAGGNTEAFF	TGTGCCAGTAGTATCGTGGCAGGAGGGAACACTGAAGCTTTCTTT
.	.	TRBV28	TRBJ2-7	CASSLVRGAPSYEQYF	TGTGCCAGCAGTTTAGTTAGGGGGGCCCCCTCCTACGAGCAGTACTTC
TRBD1	.	TRBV12-3/TRBV12-4	TRBJ1-6	CASRYDRGDSPLHF	TGTGCCAGCAGATATGACAGGGGCGATTCACCCCTCCACTTT
TRBD1	many	TRBV20-1	TRBJ1-4	CSATVGGSNEKLFF	TGCAGTGCGACTGTAGGGGGCAGTAATGAAAAACTGTTTTTT
TRBD1	many	TRBV5-5	TRBJ2-7	CASSPWGTGGEQYF	TGTGCCAGCAGCCCCTGGGGGACAGGGGGCGAGCAGTACTTC
.	few	TRBV20-1	TRBJ2-2	CSARDGLDGETGELFF	TGCAGTGCTAGAGATGGGTTAGACGGCGAAACCGGGGAGCTGTTTTTT
.	.	TRBV15	TRBJ2-5	CATSRDLQQETQYF	TGTGCCACCAGCAGAGATTTACAGCAGGAGACCCAGTACTTC
TRBD2	few	TRBV6-1	TRBJ2-7	CASSGGTRVLYEQYF	TGTGCCAGCAGTGGGGGGACTAGAGTTCTCTACGAGCAGTACTTC
TRBD1	many	TRBV20-1	TRBJ2-5	CSARDSTRGGRETQYF	TGCAGTGCTAGAGATTCGACACGAGGGGGCAGGGAGACCCAGTACTTC
.	many	TRBV7-2	TRBJ1-4	CASSLLPTGRTNEKLFF	TGTGCCAGCAGCTTGCTTCCCACAGGGCGCACTAATGAAAAACTGTTTTTT
TRBD1	.	TRBV5-1	TRBJ1-2	CASSEDRADGYTF	TGCGCCAGCAGCGAGGACAGGGCGGATGGCTACACCTTC
TRBD1	.	TRBV29-1	TRBJ1-4	CSVYGTGDDLGTNEKLFF	TGCAGCGTTTACGGGACAGGGGATGATTTGGGAACTAATGAAAAACTGTTTTTT
TRBD1	.	TRBV28	TRBJ1-1	CASRVRGQDTEAFF	TGTGCCAGCAGGGTCAGGGGGCAAGACACTGAAGCTTTCTTT
TRBD1	.	TRBV5-1	TRBJ2-3	CASSRTGPTDTQYF	TGCGCCAGCAGCCGGACAGGGCCCACAGATACGCAGTATTTT
.	few	TRBV13	TRBJ2-7	CASSSNRVEYEQYF	TGTGCCAGCAGCTCCAACAGGGTGGAGTACGAGCAGTACTTC
TRBD2	many	TRBV3-1	TRBJ2-7	CASSAAGIFSYEQYF	TGTGCCAGCAGCGCAGCGGGGATATTCTCCTACGAGCAGTACTTC
.	.	TRBV13	TRBJ1-2	CASSPEQGSPGYGYTF	TGTGCCAGCAGCCCGGAGCAGGGGTCCCCTGGCTATGGCTACACCTTC
.	many	TRBV6-1	TRBJ2-3	CASNYPDTQYF	TGTGCCAGCAACTACCCAGATACGCAGTATTTT
.	few	TRBV6-1	TRBJ2-6	CASKHIRDSGANVLTF	TGTGCCAGCAAGCACATCAGAGACTCTGGGGCCAACGTCCTGACTTTC
.	many	TRBV2	TRBJ2-1	CASTGWGAASSYNEQFF	TGTGCCAGCACGGGCTGGGGAGCGGCAAGCTCCTACAATGAGCAGTTCTTC
.	.	TRBV2	TRBJ2-7	CARGGLQVYERYF	TGTGCCAGGGGGGGACTTCAAGTCTACGAGCGGTACTTC
.	few	TRBV20-1	TRBJ1-1	CSGYSAGGLNTEAFF	TGCAGTGGATATTCGGCGGGGGGGTTGAACACTGAAGCTTTCTTT
.	.	TRBV7-9	TRBJ1-2	CASSSTGHLNYGYTF	TGTGCCAGCAGCTCAACGGGACACCTTAACTATGGCTACACCTTC
.	many	TRBV5-1	TRBJ2-7	CASSFFARGEQYF	TGCGCCAGCAGCTTTTTTGCCCGGGGTGAGCAGTACTTC
TRBD2	many	TRBV28	TRBJ2-7	CASRLGLAGVINEQYF	TGTGCCAGCAGACTAGGACTAGCGGGAGTTATAAACGAGCAGTACTTC
TRBD1	.	TRBV6-1	TRBJ1-5	CASSGQGATYSNQPQHF	TGTGCCAGCTCGGGACAGGGGGCGACGTATAGCAATCAGCCCCAGCATTTT
.	.	TRBV2	TRBJ2-5	CASTYKETQYF	TGTGCCAGCACCTATAAAGAGACCCAGTACTTC
TRBD2	few	TRBV7-9	TRBJ2-1	CASSPRTRPGFGSYNEQFF	TGTGCCAGCAGCCCTCGGACTAGGCCGGGCTTCGGCTCCTACAATGAGCAGTTCTTC
TRBD2	many	TRBV15	TRBJ2-7	CATSRASGSSEQYF	TGTGCCACCAGCAGAGCTAGCGGGAGTTCCGAGCAGTACTTC
.	few	TRBV10-3	TRBJ2-2	CAIRGTEAGELFF	TGTGCCATCAGAGGGACGGAGGCGGGGGAGCTGTTTTTT
.	many	TRBV7-8	TRBJ2-3	CASSPQENTDTQYF	TGTGCCAGCAGCCCTCAGGAAAACACAGATACGCAGTATTTT
TRBD1	.	TRBV20-1	TRBJ2-3	CSAGDRASTDTQYF	TGCAGTGCTGGCGACAGGGCGAGCACAGATACGCAGTATTTT
.	few	TRBV20-1	TRBJ2-1	CSAQFSADNEQFF	TGCAGTGCCCAGTTCTCGGCGGACAATGAGCAGTTCTTC
TRBD1	.	TRBV18	TRBJ1-3	CASSPLSRGLGDTIYF	TGTGCCAGCTCACCTCTCTCCAGGGGGCTTGGAGACACCATATATTTT